This TCR beta chain comes out of a study of shared clonotypes between healthy human individuals. Overall study findings and caveats: Although depth was large, rarefaction showed that sequencing of the sorted subsets was incomplete.

The repertoire was sequenced with immunoSEQ multiplex PCR; TCRdb's copy has only in-frame clones and lacks some. The sample has about 510,000 clones, approximately 95% seen once. With respect to this clone: Its matching antigen is unknown.

The germline V gene has CDR1 MNHEY and CDR2 SMNVEV (reference sequence). Trimming removed 2 bases at V and 5 bases at J, with 12 bases between. CDR3 length: 15 residues. The specimen sequenced was naive CD4+ T cells sorted from blood. Subset of the sample: CD45RA+ positively selected. This sequence was found in a woman in her thirties in good health. The chain recombines TRBV27 with TRBJ2-2, with D maybe TRBD1 (6 bases). CDR3: CASSLQGKMTGELFF. The CDR3 DNA is TGTGCCAGCAGTTTACAGGGGAAAATGACCGGGGAGCTGTTTTTT.